This TCR beta chain was sequenced for a study of blood T cells in healthy people across ages. Germline values: CDR1 ENHRY, CDR2 SYGVKD. The CDR3 runs 14 residues. V was shortened by 1 base and J by 1 base, with 7 bases between the two germline ends. Using a J-beta primer mix together with a sample-barcoded 5' primer, a second PCR was run for about 7 to 12 cycles. CDR3-containing paired-end reads numbered at least 3 million in each sample. From the 5' RACE reads, TCRdb called clonotypes with MiXCR, one entry per CDR3 protein. The table includes approximately 820,000 distinct CDR3 sequences, around 45% detected once.

The sample consisted of blood. The sequence was obtained from a man aged 55 to 69 in good health. The V gene is TRBV10-3, the J gene TRBJ1-1, with D unclear. The CDR3 region has the DNA TGTGCCATCAGTGAGTGGCCGCGGAACACTGAAGCTTTCTTT. This sequence encodes CAISEWPRNTEAFF.